The clone carrying this TCR beta chain was counted a single time. Its antigen remains unidentified. This entry belongs to a study of vaccination effects on CD4 cells after COVID-19. Only in-frame clones appear in the TCRdb table, and some are missing; sequencing was by immunoSEQ multiplex PCR. Of about 32,000 clones listed, roughly two thirds are singletons. Germline lookup yields CDR1 SNHLY and CDR2 FYNNEI. CDR3 length: 15 residues. The germline V and J ends were trimmed by 4 bases and 2 bases, with 15 bases remaining between them. Expansion of antigen-specific CD4+ T cells with viral peptide pools was carried out by the ViraFEST assay before sequencing. Culture lasted roughly 9 days before CD4+ T cell isolation. Participants each got two BNT162b2 or mRNA-1273 vaccine doses. None of the vaccinated had previously contracted SARS-CoV-2, and their nucleocapsid antibodies tested negative. PBMC were cultured at roughly 2 million per well with about 10 IU/ml IL-2 and 7.5 to 10 ug/ml peptides.

This rearrangement joins TRBV2 to TRBJ2-7; either TRBD1 or TRBD2 may fit D (5 bases each). The clonotype originates from a human donor who received a COVID-19 vaccine. The material was CD4+ T cells from PBMCs cultured with HCoV-229E spike peptides, obtained after COVID-19 vaccination. The CDR3 loop reads CASSGGTGTAYEQYF. The CDR3 DNA sequence: TGTGCCAGCAGTGGGGGTACCGGGACGGCCTACGAGCAGTACTTC.